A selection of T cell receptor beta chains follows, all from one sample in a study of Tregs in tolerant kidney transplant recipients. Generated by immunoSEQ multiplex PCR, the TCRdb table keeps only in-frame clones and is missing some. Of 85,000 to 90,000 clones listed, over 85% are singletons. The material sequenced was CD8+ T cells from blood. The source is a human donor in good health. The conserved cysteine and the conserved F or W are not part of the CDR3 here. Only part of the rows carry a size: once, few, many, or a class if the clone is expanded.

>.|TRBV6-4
ATSRGGQGPYEQY
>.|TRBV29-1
RVTGESAQY
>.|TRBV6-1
ASSPWTSQYNEQF
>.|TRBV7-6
ASSLETYGTLLETQY
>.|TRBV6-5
ASSRLGPGELF
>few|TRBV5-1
ASSLEGQWLTEAF
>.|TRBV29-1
SVARGEGDTEAF
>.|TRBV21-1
ASSKTGRAMEQSAQH
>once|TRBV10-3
AISQERQIYTEAF
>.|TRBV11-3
ASSLDRGTSGGQF
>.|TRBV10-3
AINPIAGTTIGFSYGYT
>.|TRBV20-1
SARVQREGY
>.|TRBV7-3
ASSLLARSSYNEQF
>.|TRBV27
ASRAGQGQSNEKLF
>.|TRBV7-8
ASSLYRVWETQY
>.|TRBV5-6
ASSLGWGSGGTQY
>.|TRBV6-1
ASSEVAGLGSTEAF
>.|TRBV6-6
ASSWDREFWTQY
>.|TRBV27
ASSWGRNTEAF
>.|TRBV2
ASSEGASSSYEQY
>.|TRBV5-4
ASSLWGANEQY
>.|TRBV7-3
ASSLGGNHYGYT
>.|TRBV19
ASSFRGSTEAF
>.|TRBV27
ASSRPGSGRINEQF
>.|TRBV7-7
ASSLEGVRVEETQY
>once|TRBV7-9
ASSLAGGALDTQY
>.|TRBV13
ASSGGTGGTEAF
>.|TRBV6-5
ASRRDGTNEKLF
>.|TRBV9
ASSLETSGLYEQY
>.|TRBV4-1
ASSQGLGRSSYEQY
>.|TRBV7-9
ASSYSGPEAF
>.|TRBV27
ASSHSGHPNYGYT
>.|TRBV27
ASSLSATGLNTEAF
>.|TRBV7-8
ASSLAGGLGELF
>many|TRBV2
ASSEDAGGYSPLH
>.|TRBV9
ASGDTMNTEAF
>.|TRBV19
ASSSDRVAGQPQH
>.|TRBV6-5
ASSPGQNTGELF
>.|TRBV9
ASSVGGGARGFGELF
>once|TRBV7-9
ASSGEKSSNEKLF
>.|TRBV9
ASSVAGLVGETQY
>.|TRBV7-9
ASSSDLGLEAF
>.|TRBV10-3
AISDTYYGYT
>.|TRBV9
ASSGGTGTDSGNTIY
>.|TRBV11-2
ASSLVGSGDFSYNEQF
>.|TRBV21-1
ASSNGTSGPYEQY
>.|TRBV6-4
ASSEQGAPDIQY
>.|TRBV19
ASSIGLGGTQDTQY
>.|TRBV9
ASSVERADSYNEQF
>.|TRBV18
ASSPWDGSSGNTIY
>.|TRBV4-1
ASSQAGGPWTDEQF
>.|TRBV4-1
ASSQDRGKETQY
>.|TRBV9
ASSGMTGATEAF
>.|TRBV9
ASSPRAGGVGTEQY
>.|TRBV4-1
ASSQTSGADTQY